These 29 T cell receptor beta chains were sequenced from one sample in a study of metastatic and nonmetastatic thyroid tumors. Treatment of any kind had been given to no patient before thyroid surgery. Using MiXCR, TCRdb re-called clones from the PCR reads. The sample has roughly 15,000 clones; over 20% are singletons. The sample consisted of blood. The receptor source for this set is a male donor with papillary thyroid cancer or a benign thyroid nodule (not recorded which). Some clones in this sample may be carry-over from other donors' samples.

This clone is categorized as medium-sized (0.01 to 0.1%). The chain has TRBV5-1 and TRBJ1-2; tentative D call: TRBD1 (5 bases). The V gene lost 2 bases and the J gene lost 8 bases, with 16 bases spanning the gap. The CDR3 extends over 14 amino acids. Germline V gives CDR1 SGHRS, CDR2 YFSETQ. CDR3 bases: TGCGCCAGCAGCTTCCCACAGGACGCGGGCGGCTACACCTTC. It yields the protein CASSFPQDAGGYTF.

DNA of the CDR3: TGTGCCAGCAGCCACTCAGAGGGGTTGTTGTTTGATGAGCAGTTCTTC. Translating it yields CASSHSEGLLFDEQFF. The chain couples TRBV11-2 to TRBJ2-1; perhaps D is TRBD1 or TRBD2 (5 bases each). The V end lost 5 bases, the J end lost 8 bases, and 22 bases lay between the germline ends. The CDR3 spans 16 residues. The germline CDR1 and CDR2 sequences are SGHAT and FQNNGV.

Many counts were recorded for this clone. This chain uses TRBV27 with TRBJ1-5; TRBD1 matches 7 bases. CDR1 and CDR2 from the germline V gene are MNHEY and SMNVEV (reference sequence). The CDR3 is made up of 14 amino acids. V shed 5 bases and J 6 bases; nucleotides not matched to a gene: 7. The CDR3 DNA sequence: TGTGCCAGCAGTGACTACAGGGGTTCTCAGCCCCAGCATTTT. It is translated as CASSDYRGSQPQHF.

There are many counts of this clone. V and J are TRBV10-2 and TRBJ2-3, with D uncertain. Germline V lookup: CDR1 WSHSY, CDR2 SAAADI. V gave up 7 bases and J gave up 1 base, with 6 bases separating them. The CDR3 consists of 12 residues. CDR3 coding DNA: TGCGCCAGCATGCCAGGCACAGATACGCAGTATTTT. This sequence encodes CASMPGTDTQYF.

The table lists this clone with many counts. The rearrangement joins TRBV19 to TRBJ1-1; no firm D call. The V gene lost 6 bases and the J gene lost 4 bases, with 12 bases spanning the gap. The CDR3 runs 13 residues. CDR1 LNHDA and CDR2 SQIVND come from the germline V gene (reference sequence). The CDR3 sequence: CASRVQRVTEAFF. CDR3 DNA: TGTGCCAGTAGGGTACAGAGGGTCACTGAAGCTTTCTTT.

In this sample, this clone turned up many times. The chain recombines TRBV13 with TRBJ1-3, with unresolved D. V was cut by 3 bases and J by 0 bases, with 9 bases left in between. Germline-derived CDR1 and CDR2 are PRHDT and FYEKMQ (reference sequence). This CDR3 spans 15 amino acids. Written as DNA, the CDR3 is TGTGCCAGCAGCTTCAGGTCACGCTCTGGAAACACCATATATTTT. Amino acid sequence: CASSFRSRSGNTIYF.

This clone was detected many times. V is TRBV29-1 and J is TRBJ1-4; TRBD1 matches 9 bases. With 5 bases clipped from V and 5 bases from J, the junction kept 6 bases outside the gene matches. CDR3 length: 14 residues. The germline gives CDR1 SQVTM, CDR2 ANQGSEA. The CDR3 DNA reads as TGCAGCGTTCCGGGACAGGGCTCCAATGAAAAACTGTTTTTT. It yields the protein CSVPGQGSNEKLFF.

At least ten counts were recorded for this clone. This may come from a read error, since a much larger clone is one base off. CDR3 in DNA: TGTGCCAGCCAGACTGGAGCGGTGCGCACAGATACGCAGTATTTT. Translated, it gives CASQTGAVRTDTQYF. The chain employs TRBV12-3 or TRBV12-4 and TRBJ2-3, with D maybe TRBD2 (5 bases). The V end was cut by 8 bases, the J end by 1 base, with 16 bases between. This CDR3 region has 15 residues.

This clone occurred many times. The chain joins TRBV11-2 to TRBJ2-1; no definite D call. Trimming left V 3 bases short and J 0 bases short, with 6 bases between. In germline, CDR1 is SGHAT, CDR2 FQNNGV. The CDR3 runs to 14 residues. In DNA form, the CDR3 reads TGTGCCAGCAGCTTCGCCCACTCCTACAATGAGCAGTTCTTC. This translates into CASSFAHSYNEQFF. Using reference TRBV11-2 and TRBJ2-1 for the parts outside the CDR3, the full variable domain is EAGVAQSPRYKIIEKRQSVAFWCNPISGHATLYWYQQILGQGPKLLIQFQNNGVVDDSQLPKDRFSAERLKGVDSTLKIQPAKLEDSAVYLCASSFAHSYNEQFFGPGTRLTVL.

This clone was counted ten times or more. The rearrangement links TRBV28 to TRBJ2-3, with unresolved D. Trimming took 8 bases from V and 2 from J, leaving 14 bases between them. Germline CDR1 is MDHEN and CDR2 is SYDVKM. The CDR3 spans 14 residues. CDR3 residues: CASETSPNTDTQYF. The CDR3 DNA is TGTGCCAGCGAGACATCACCCAACACAGATACGCAGTATTTT.

There are many counts of this clone. The gene calls are TRBV5-6 and TRBJ1-4, with D uncertain. The CDR3 runs 15 residues. Trimming removed 5 bases from V and 0 bases from J, with 11 bases in between. Germline V gives CDR1 SGHDT, CDR2 YYEEEE. CDR3 sequence (DNA): TGTGCCAGCAGGAGCCACAGCTCAACTAATGAAAAACTGTTTTTT. Translating it yields CASRSHSSTNEKLFF.

V gene TRBV29-1 combines with J gene TRBJ2-7; possibly TRBD1 or TRBD2 for D (5 bases each). The CDR3 sequence is 11 residues long. Germline V gene data show CDR1 as SQVTM and CDR2 as ANQGSEA. The ends were cut back, 6 bases at V and 7 bases at J, with 13 bases in the middle. The DNA for the CDR3 is TGCAGCGTGATCGGGGCAGGGGAGCAGTACTTC. The encoded protein is CSVIGAGEQYF.

This clone counts as medium-sized. V gene TRBV20-1 combines with J gene TRBJ2-7; D perhaps matches TRBD1 (6 bases). The germline V gene has CDR1 DFQATT and CDR2 SNEGSKA (reference sequence). With 6 bases removed from V and 3 bases from J, the gap between germline ends came to 21 bases. This CDR3 is built from 15 residues. CDR3 DNA: TGCAGTGCCAGATCCCCTGGAGGACAGCACTACGAGCAGTACTTC. Residues: CSARSPGGQHYEQYF.

Ten or more counts support this clone. The V gene is TRBV5-5, the J gene TRBJ1-5, with 9 nucleotides matching TRBD1. Trimming took 4 bases from V and 0 from J; bases not matched to a gene: 5. The germline CDR1 and CDR2 sequences are SGHKS and YYEKEE (reference sequence). The CDR3 is made up of 16 amino acids. The CDR3 region has the DNA TGTGCCAGCAGCAGGGACAGGGCAAATAGCAATCAGCCCCAGCATTTT. This gives the protein CASSRDRANSNQPQHF.

There are a few counts of this clone. The genes are TRBV12-3 or TRBV12-4 and TRBJ2-1, with a weak D call TRBD1 (5 bases). This CDR3 spans 14 amino acids. V was clipped by 5 bases and J by 0 bases, with 8 bases between them. CDR3 coding DNA: TGTGCCAGCAGTGAAGGGGACTCCTACAATGAGCAGTTCTTC. It encodes CASSEGDSYNEQFF.

By share, this clone counts as medium-sized. CDR3 bases: TGCGCCAGCAGACCTAGCGGGGGTCACGAGCAGTACTTC. Protein sequence: CASRPSGGHEQYF. This chain connects TRBV5-1 to TRBJ2-7, with TRBD2 matching over 10 bases. Germline values: CDR1 SGHRS, CDR2 YFSETQ. V was clipped by 5 bases and J by 5 bases; unmatched bases: 4. This CDR3 region has 13 residues.

This clone is medium-sized (0.01 to 0.1%) by share. The chain recombines TRBV28 with TRBJ1-2, with 7 bases matching TRBD1. Germline V CDR1 and CDR2: MDHEN, SYDVKM. Germline trimming cut 5 bases from V and 8 bases from J; bases unmatched to any gene: 8. This CDR3 region has 13 residues. CDR3 region: CASSPPGGRGYTF. DNA for the CDR3: TGTGCCAGCAGTCCGCCAGGGGGAAGGGGCTACACCTTC.

This clone was recorded many times. The V gene is TRBV10-1, the J gene TRBJ1-2; D unresolved. The V and J ends lost 4 bases and 0 bases respectively, with 18 bases between them. Germline lookup yields CDR1 WNHNN and CDR2 SYGVQD (reference sequence). The CDR3 length is 17 residues. The CDR3 nucleotides are TGCGCCAGCAGTGTTCTTGGAGTTTTAGAAGCTAACTATGGCTACACCTTC. Translated: CASSVLGVLEANYGYTF.

In this sample, this clone is medium-sized. The genes are TRBV20-1 and TRBJ1-3; no clear D. This CDR3 has 13 residues. The germline V gene encodes CDR1 DFQATT and CDR2 SNEGSKA (reference sequence). Trimming stripped 0 bases from V and 1 base from J, with 4 bases between. CDR3 sequence (DNA): TGCAGTGCTAGAGAGACGTCTGGAAACACCATATATTTT. Protein product: CSARETSGNTIYF.

This clone is medium-sized (0.01 to 0.1%) by share. The chain employs TRBV6-5 and TRBJ2-1; the D is unclear. The V and J ends lost 2 bases and 10 bases respectively, with 9 bases between them. This CDR3 spans 12 amino acids. From germline, CDR1 is MNHEY and CDR2 SVGAGI. In nucleotides, the CDR3 is TGTGCCAGCAGTTACAGGACCCAGGAGCAGTTCTTC. The encoded protein is CASSYRTQEQFF.

This clone was counted once. The chain uses TRBV9 and TRBJ2-7; 10 positions agree with TRBD1. V shed 4 bases and J 1 base; nucleotides not matched to a gene: 14. This CDR3 is built from 18 residues. Germline values: CDR1 SGDLS, CDR2 YYNGEE. The CDR3 loop is CASSQGDPTGGISYEQYF. The CDR3 DNA reads TGTGCCAGCAGCCAGGGGGACCCGACAGGGGGCATTTCCTACGAGCAGTACTTC. The full variable domain, rest sourced from reference TRBV9 and TRBJ2-7, is DSGVTQTPKHLITATGQRVTLRCSPRSGDLSVYWYQQSLDQGLQFLIQYYNGEERAKGNILERFSAQQFPDLHSELNLSSLELGDSALYFCASSQGDPTGGISYEQYFGPGTRLTVT.

The chain carries TRBV6-1 and TRBJ2-7, with 10 bases matching TRBD1. This CDR3 is 14 amino acids long. V shed 1 base and J 4 bases; nucleotides not matched to a gene: 1. Germline V CDR1 and CDR2: MNHNS, SASEGT. The CDR3 DNA sequence: TGTGCCAGCAGTGAAGTGGGACAGGGGTACGAGCAGTACTTC. This gives the protein CASSEVGQGYEQYF.

This clone was found a few times. This sequence joins TRBV28 and TRBJ2-3; TRBD2 matches at 7 bases. V was clipped by 7 bases and J by 4 bases; unmatched bases: 5. Looked up from germline, CDR1 is MDHEN and CDR2 is SYDVKM. This CDR3 is built from 13 residues. CDR3 in amino acids: CASNKRGADTQYF. For the CDR3, the DNA is TGTGCCAGCAATAAGCGGGGAGCAGATACGCAGTATTTT. Based on the CDR3 plus reference TRBV28 and TRBJ2-3, the full variable domain is DVKVTQSSRYLVKRTGEKVFLECVQDMDHENMFWYRQDPGLGLRLIYFSYDVKMKEKGDIPEGYSVSREKKERFSLILESASTNQTSMYLCASNKRGADTQYFGPGTRLTVL.

Many counts were recorded for this clone. This chain joins TRBV5-4 and TRBJ1-2; TRBD1 agrees at 9 bases. Germline assignment: CDR1 SGHNT and CDR2 YYREEE (reference sequence). With 2 bases clipped from V and 3 bases from J, the junction kept 5 bases outside the gene matches. CDR3 length: 15 residues. CDR3 bases: TGTGCCAGCAGCTTCGGGACAGGGTTCGACTATGGCTACACCTTC. Translation: CASSFGTGFDYGYTF.

The rearrangement joins TRBV6-1 to TRBJ2-7; unclear D gene. Germline V gives CDR1 MNHNS, CDR2 SASEGT. The CDR3 is 14 residues long. V was cut by 1 base and J by 0 bases, with 7 bases left in between. CDR3 sequence reads: CASSEGEGSYEQYF. As DNA, the CDR3 is TGTGCCAGCAGTGAAGGTGAAGGCTCCTACGAGCAGTACTTC.

This clone qualifies as medium-sized. V is TRBV5-1 and J is TRBJ2-3; TRBD1 might be the D (6 bases). V lost 0 bases and J 2 bases, leaving 10 bases between the germline ends. CDR1 is SGHRS, CDR2 YFSETQ, per germline. This CDR3 contains 15 residues. CDR3 amino acids: CASSLEQGYTDTQYF. The CDR3 nucleotides read TGCGCCAGCAGCTTGGAACAGGGATACACAGATACGCAGTATTTT.

This clone has a count of ten or more. The sample holds other DNA sequences that translate to the same CDR3. For the CDR3, the DNA is TGTGCCAGCTCACCTGGGACTGAAGCTTTCTTT. Protein: CASSPGTEAFF. The J gene is TRBJ1-1, the V gene TRBV18; D gene ambiguous. CDR3 length: 11 residues. The germline V gene has CDR1 KGHSH and CDR2 LQKENI. Trimming removed 3 bases from V and 5 bases from J, with 4 bases in between.

This clone is medium-sized by share. The V call is TRBV4-1, the J call TRBJ2-7; perhaps D is TRBD1 or TRBD2 (5 bases each). The CDR3 sequence is 14 residues long. V lost 1 base and J 4 bases, leaving 11 bases between the germline ends. The germline CDR1 and CDR2 sequences are MGHRA and YSYEKL. The CDR3 DNA reads TGCGCCAGCAGCCAAGTTCAGGGAGATTACGAGCAGTACTTC. Translation: CASSQVQGDYEQYF.

This clone was recorded many times. This sequence joins TRBV10-1 and TRBJ2-1; perhaps TRBD1 as D (5 bases). The CDR3 is 17 residues long. Per the germline V gene, CDR1 is WNHNN and CDR2 is SYGVQD (reference sequence). V was pared by 0 bases and J by 5 bases, with 17 bases between. The CDR3 spells CASSESVSGPNHNEQFF. CDR3 DNA: TGCGCCAGCAGTGAGTCGGTCTCAGGGCCCAACCACAATGAGCAGTTCTTC.